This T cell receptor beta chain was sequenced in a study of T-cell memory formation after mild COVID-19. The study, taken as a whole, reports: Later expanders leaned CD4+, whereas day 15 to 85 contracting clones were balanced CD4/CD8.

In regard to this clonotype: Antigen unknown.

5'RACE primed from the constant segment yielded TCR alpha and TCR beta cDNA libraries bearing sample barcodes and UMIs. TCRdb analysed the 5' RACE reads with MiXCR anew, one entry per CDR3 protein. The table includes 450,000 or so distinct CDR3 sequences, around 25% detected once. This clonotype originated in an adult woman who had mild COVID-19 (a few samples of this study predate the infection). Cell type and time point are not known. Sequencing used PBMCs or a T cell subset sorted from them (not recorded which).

The CDR3 region has the DNA TGTGCCAGCAGTTTATGGGGCCAGTTCGGCTCAAAACTGTTTTTT. It yields the protein CASSLWGQFGSKLFF. The chain uses TRBV27 and TRBJ1-4, with a tentative D call TRBD1 (5 bases). The CDR3 is made up of 15 amino acids. Germline assignment: CDR1 MNHEY and CDR2 SMNVEV (reference sequence). V lost 1 base and J 10 bases, leaving 16 bases between the germline ends.